A selection of T cell receptor beta chains follows, all from one sample in a study of response to subunit inactivated influenza vaccine. TCRdb processed the RT-PCR reads anew with MiXCR; each CDR3 protein has one entry. The sample has under 550,000 distinct CDR3 sequences, approximately 7.3% seen once; the top ten hold roughly 13%. The sequencing used PBMCs from blood, collected 23 to 25 months after vaccination. The receptors were gathered from a man between 50 and 69 years old who received an inactivated influenza vaccine. The CDR3 runs from the conserved cysteine through the conserved F or W. The D gene is left open where the match is weak. Where a row states a size, it is once, few, many or the class of an expanded clone; other rows omit it.

clone size | J gene | D gene | V gene | CDR3 DNA | CDR3 protein
NA | TRBJ1-2 | TRBD1 | TRBV20-1 | TGCAGTGCAACCGGGACAGGGACCTATAAGGAAGGCTACACCTTC | CSATGTGTYKEGYTF
NA | TRBJ1-2 | TRBD1 | TRBV10-3 | TGTGCCATCAGTGTTGGAGACAGGGATGGCTACACCTTC | CAISVGDRDGYTF
NA | TRBJ2-1 | NA | TRBV24-1 | TGTGCCACCAGTGACGGACCTCGGGTAGAGCAGTTCTTC | CATSDGPRVEQFF
NA | TRBJ1-5 | NA | TRBV5-6 | TGTGCCAGCAGCTTGGGGAGGCAGCCCCAGCATTTT | CASSLGRQPQHF
many | TRBJ1-2 | NA | TRBV2 | TGTGCCAGCAGTGAACAGGGTCGGAACTATGGCTACACCTTC | CASSEQGRNYGYTF
many | TRBJ1-2 | TRBD1 | TRBV20-1 | TGCAGTGCTAGCAGTCCGACAGGGACTAACTATGGCTACACCTTC | CSASSPTGTNYGYTF
many | TRBJ2-3 | TRBD1 | TRBV5-1 | TGCGCCAGCGCGAGGGGGCAGGACCACACAGATACGCAGTATTTT | CASARGQDHTDTQYF
NA | TRBJ1-5 | TRBD1 | TRBV7-2 | TGTGCCAGCAACCCAGGACAGGGAGGCAATCAGCCCCAGCATTTT | CASNPGQGGNQPQHF
NA | TRBJ2-5 | NA | TRBV5-8 | TGTGCCAGCAGCTTCGCGGACTTCCAAGAGACCCAGTACTTC | CASSFADFQETQYF
NA | TRBJ2-5 | NA | TRBV5-1 | TGCGCCAGCAGCCTCGGGACGGTTAAAGAGACCCAGTACTTC | CASSLGTVKETQYF
NA | TRBJ2-1 | NA | TRBV5-6 | TGTGCCAGCAGCTCGCCTGAGGCGGGGCACTACAATGAGCAGTTCTTC | CASSSPEAGHYNEQFF
NA | TRBJ1-2 | NA | TRBV6-2/TRBV6-3 | TGTGCCAGCAGTTACTCGACCAGGGCCCCAGCCTTCCACTTC | CASSYSTRAPAFHF
NA | TRBJ2-5 | TRBD1 | TRBV7-9 | TGTGCCAGCAGCCTCAATAGGGACAGAAAAAAAGAGACCCAGTACTTC | CASSLNRDRKKETQYF
few | TRBJ1-2 | TRBD1 | TRBV12-3/TRBV12-4 | TGTGCCAGCAGTTTAGTAGGGGGCGAGGGTGGCTACACCTTC | CASSLVGGEGGYTF
few | TRBJ2-1 | TRBD2 | TRBV20-1 | TGCAGTGCTAGGCGGACTAGCGGGATCGGGCAGTTCTTC | CSARRTSGIGQFF
few | TRBJ2-6 | NA | TRBV12-3/TRBV12-4 | TGTGCCAGCAGTTCCCCCTGGCGGGGCCGTGGGGCCAACGTCCTGACTTTC | CASSSPWRGRGANVLTF
NA | TRBJ2-2 | NA | TRBV7-8 | TGTGCCAGCAGCTCACTGGCGCGGACCGGGGAGCTGTTTTTT | CASSSLARTGELFF
many | TRBJ1-3 | NA | TRBV12-3/TRBV12-4 | TGTGCCAGCAGTTTACAGGGAAACACCATATATTTT | CASSLQGNTIYF
NA | TRBJ2-1 | TRBD2 | TRBV20-1 | TGCAGTGCTAGAGAAGAGCTAGCGGAGAATGAGCAGTTCTTC | CSAREELAENEQFF
few | TRBJ2-4 | TRBD1 | TRBV7-2 | TGTGCCAGCAGCCCCCCGACAGGGGTCATTCAGTACTTC | CASSPPTGVIQYF
many | TRBJ2-7 | NA | TRBV7-2 | TGTGCCAGCAGCCTGGGGCTAGCTGGCGAGCAGTACTTC | CASSLGLAGEQYF
NA | TRBJ2-5 | NA | TRBV6-5 | TGTGCCAGCAGTTACGGCGGGATGCAAGAGACCCAGTACTTC | CASSYGGMQETQYF
many | TRBJ1-4 | NA | TRBV7-2 | TGTGCCAGCAGCCCCCAGCACACGGGAGGTGAAAAACTGTTTTTT | CASSPQHTGGEKLFF
few | TRBJ2-3 | TRBD2 | TRBV5-1 | TGCGCCAGCAGCTTGGAGCTAGCGGGGAGCACAGATACGCAGTATTTT | CASSLELAGSTDTQYF
NA | TRBJ2-2 | NA | TRBV5-1 | TGCGCCAGCAGCTTGGGTGGGGGCGCGACCGGGGAGCTGTTTTTT | CASSLGGGATGELFF
few | TRBJ2-3 | NA | TRBV19 | TGTGCCAGTACGGCAGGGACTTTCGGAGATACGCAGTATTTT | CASTAGTFGDTQYF
NA | TRBJ2-1 | NA | TRBV20-1 | TGCAGTGCCAACACCGGGACCGGCGACCACTATGAGCAGTTCTTC | CSANTGTGDHYEQFF